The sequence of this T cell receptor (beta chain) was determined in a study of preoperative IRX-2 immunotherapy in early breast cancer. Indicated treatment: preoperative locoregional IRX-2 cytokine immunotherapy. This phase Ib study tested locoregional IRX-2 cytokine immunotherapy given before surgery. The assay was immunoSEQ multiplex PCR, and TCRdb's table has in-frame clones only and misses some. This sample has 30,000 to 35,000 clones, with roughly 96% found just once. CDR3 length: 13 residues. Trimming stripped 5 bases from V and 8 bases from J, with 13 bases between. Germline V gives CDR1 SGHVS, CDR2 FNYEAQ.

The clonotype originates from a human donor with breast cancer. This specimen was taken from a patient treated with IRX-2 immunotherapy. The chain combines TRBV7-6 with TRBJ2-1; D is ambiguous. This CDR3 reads CASSPLLTDEQFF. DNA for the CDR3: TGTGCCAGCAGCCCCTTATTGACGGATGAGCAGTTCTTC.